The rows below give T cell receptor beta chains drawn from one sample of a study of molecular identifiers for immune sequencing clone quantification. TCRdb redid the calling of the PCR reads with MiXCR, one entry per CDR3 protein. In the table there are over 55,000 distinct CDR3 sequences, under 20% of which are singletons. The sequenced sample was naive CD8+ T cells from blood, with Jurkat cell RNA spiked in. The source of these receptors is a human donor in good health. Some libraries in this study had Jurkat cell RNA spiked in. Each CDR3 is given with its conserved first and last residue. D genes are given only for firm matches. The listing skips clone size in some rows; elsewhere it reads once, few, many or a size class.

few	-	TRBJ1-1	TRBV7-9	TGTGCCAGCAGCAAACCCCGACAGTTGAACACTGAAGCTTTCTTT	CASSKPRQLNTEAFF
many	-	TRBJ1-1	TRBV7-8	TGTGCCAGCAGTGAATCCGGCACTGAAGCTTTCTTT	CASSESGTEAFF
many	-	TRBJ2-2	TRBV5-4	TGTGCCAGCAGCTTACGACTTTACACCGGGGAGCTGTTTTTT	CASSLRLYTGELFF
many	-	TRBJ2-7	TRBV9	TGTGCCAGCAGCGTAGGAAGTAGCTCTGCCTACGAGCAGTACTTC	CASSVGSSSAYEQYF
-	-	TRBJ1-1	TRBV4-1	TGCGCCAGCAGCCGGAAAGCAGAAACAGCGAACACTGAAGCTTTCTTT	CASSRKAETANTEAFF
many	TRBD2	TRBJ2-3	TRBV7-8	TGTGCCAGCAGCTTAGTTCATGGACTAGCGTCGATCACAGATACGCAGTATTTT	CASSLVHGLASITDTQYF
many	TRBD2	TRBJ2-7	TRBV6-1	TGTGCCAGCTCGGTCAGAACTAGCGGGTTCTCCTACGAGCAGTACTTC	CASSVRTSGFSYEQYF
many	-	TRBJ2-7	TRBV12-3/TRBV12-4	TGTGCCAGCAGTTTTGGGGGTCCGTACGAGCAGTACTTC	CASSFGGPYEQYF
few	TRBD2	TRBJ2-1	TRBV10-1	TGCGCCAGCAGTGATGAGGGCGGGAGTAGGGATAATGAGCAGTTCTTC	CASSDEGGSRDNEQFF
many	-	TRBJ1-5	TRBV2	TGTGCCAGCAAGGGGTCCCGGGGAGGTGGAATCAATCAGCCCCAGCATTTT	CASKGSRGGGINQPQHF
few	-	TRBJ2-3	TRBV27	TGTGCCAGCAGCCTATTCGGAGATACGCAGTATTTT	CASSLFGDTQYF
many	-	TRBJ1-5	TRBV4-1	TGCGCCAGCAGCCAGAGGGGAGATAGCAATCAGCCCCAGCATTTT	CASSQRGDSNQPQHF
many	-	TRBJ1-1	TRBV11-2	TGTGCCAGCAGCTCTCGGGACAATTACCCCGATGAAGCTTTCTTT	CASSSRDNYPDEAFF
many	TRBD1	TRBJ2-2	TRBV7-2	TGTGCCAGCAGCTTGACAGGGCCCGGGGAGCTGTTTTTT	CASSLTGPGELFF
few	-	TRBJ2-7	TRBV6-5	TGTGCCGGCAGTTACTCCCAGGAGGAGTACGAGCAGTACTTC	CAGSYSQEEYEQYF
-	TRBD2	TRBJ2-1	TRBV29-1	TGCAGCGTTGAAGATCTAGGCGGGAGGGCCATGAATGAGCGGTTCTTC	CSVEDLGGRAMNERFF
many	-	TRBJ2-1	TRBV16	TGTGCCAGCAGCCAATCAATGAGTTCCTACAATGAGCAGTTCTTC	CASSQSMSSYNEQFF
many	-	TRBJ1-4	TRBV27	TGTGCCAGCAGTTTCGGCAGTAGGGATGAAAAACTGTTTTTT	CASSFGSRDEKLFF
many	TRBD2	TRBJ2-1	TRBV5-1	TGCGCCAGCAGCGGGTTGGGCGGGAGCCTCCTCCCCAACAATGAGCAGTTCTTC	CASSGLGGSLLPNNEQFF
-	TRBD1	TRBJ1-4	TRBV7-2	TGTGCCAGCAGCTTTGCCGGACAGGGCAGAGAAGAACTGTTTTTT	CASSFAGQGREELFF
many	-	TRBJ2-7	TRBV9	TGTGCCAGCAGCGCCGAAGGTGGGAACTCCTACGAGCAGTACTTC	CASSAEGGNSYEQYF
many	-	TRBJ2-7	TRBV4-1	TGCGCCAGCAGCCAAGAGGGGGTGGCCTACGAGCAGTACTTC	CASSQEGVAYEQYF
-	TRBD1	TRBJ2-1	TRBV5-4	TGTGCCAGCAGCTTCGGGACAGGGGCCAACTACAATGAGCAGTTCTTC	CASSFGTGANYNEQFF
-	TRBD2	TRBJ2-1	TRBV5-3	TGTGCCAGCAGCGTGACGGGACTAGGTTCCTACAATGAGCAGTTCTTC	CASSVTGLGSYNEQFF
many	TRBD1	TRBJ2-7	TRBV7-9	TGTGCCAGCAGCCCGGGACAGGGGGGCTCCTACGAGCAGTACTTC	CASSPGQGGSYEQYF
many	-	TRBJ2-1	TRBV7-2	TGTGCCAGCAGCCTTGGGGCGCCTGAGCAGTTCTTC	CASSLGAPEQFF
-	-	TRBJ2-6	TRBV12-3/TRBV12-4	TGTGCCAGCACCCCGACTGGGGCCAACGTCCTGACTTTC	CASTPTGANVLTF
many	TRBD1	TRBJ2-1	TRBV20-1	TGCAGTGTCTGGACAGGGGATTACAATGAGCAGTTCTTC	CSVWTGDYNEQFF
-	TRBD1	TRBJ2-1	TRBV28	TGTGCCAGCAGTTTAGACAGGGATATCGACAATGAGCAGTTCTTC	CASSLDRDIDNEQFF
many	TRBD1	TRBJ1-4	TRBV7-9	TGTGCCAGCAGTACCGGGACAGCGGGAAATGAAAAACTGTTTTTT	CASSTGTAGNEKLFF
many	TRBD1	TRBJ1-5	TRBV2	TGTGCCAGCAGTGAAACTCGGACAGGGGGCAATCAGCCCCAGCATTTT	CASSETRTGGNQPQHF
many	TRBD2	TRBJ2-1	TRBV7-3	TGTGCCAGCAGCGTCGACGCGGGGGTCTACAATGAGCAGTTCTTC	CASSVDAGVYNEQFF
-	-	TRBJ1-1	TRBV10-3	TGTGCCATCAGTGATTTCCGGGAGATGAACACTGAAGCTTTCTTT	CAISDFREMNTEAFF
many	TRBD1	TRBJ2-7	TRBV7-2	TGTGCCAGCAGCTTAGCCGGGACAGGGAACGAGCAGTACTTC	CASSLAGTGNEQYF
many	-	TRBJ2-1	TRBV27	TGTGCCAGCAGTACCCAGGGCGTCTACAATGAGCAGTTCTTC	CASSTQGVYNEQFF
many	-	TRBJ2-1	TRBV4-3	TGCGCCAGCAGAAACTCCCCCGCTCCCTACAATGAGCAGTTCTTC	CASRNSPAPYNEQFF
-	-	TRBJ2-6	TRBV5-3	TGTGCCAGCAGCTTACAGGCCTCAGGGGCCAACGTCCTGACTTTC	CASSLQASGANVLTF
few	-	TRBJ2-5	TRBV24-1	TGTGCCACCAGTGATCCAGTCCAAGAGACCCAGTACTTC	CATSDPVQETQYF
-	-	TRBJ2-3	TRBV3-1	TGTGCCAGCAGCCCACTGACTAGTCTGGGCGATACGCAGTATTTT	CASSPLTSLGDTQYF
many	TRBD1	TRBJ1-5	TRBV28	TGTGCCAGCAGTTTATACCGAGGGGGCTCAAGCAATCAGCCCCAGCATTTT	CASSLYRGGSSNQPQHF
many	-	TRBJ2-7	TRBV6-2/TRBV6-3	TGTGCCAGCAGTTACTTCGGGGGATACGAGCAGTACTTC	CASSYFGGYEQYF
many	-	TRBJ2-7	TRBV4-1	TGCGCCAGCAGCCAAGATCCAGGGGACGAGCAGTACTTC	CASSQDPGDEQYF
many	-	TRBJ1-6	TRBV7-8	TGTGCCAGCAGCTTAGAGCAGGGCTTGGACTCCTATAATTCACCCCTCCACTTT	CASSLEQGLDSYNSPLHF
many	-	TRBJ1-4	TRBV7-9	TGTGCCAGCAGCTTACAGAATGAAAAACTGTTTTTT	CASSLQNEKLFF
few	-	TRBJ1-5	TRBV19	TGTGCCAGTAGTATGCATAGCAATCAGCCCCAGCATTTT	CASSMHSNQPQHF
many	-	TRBJ2-3	TRBV7-8	TGTGCCAGCAGCCTTAGGGCTTCCATAGCGGACACAGATACGCAGTATTTT	CASSLRASIADTDTQYF
-	-	TRBJ1-3	TRBV15	TGTGCCACCATACCGGACTCTGGAAACACCATATATTTT	CATIPDSGNTIYF
many	-	TRBJ2-7	TRBV27	TGTGCCAGCAGCCTTACAGGGTACTACGAGCAGTACTTC	CASSLTGYYEQYF
-	TRBD2	TRBJ2-1	TRBV6-2/TRBV6-3	TGTGCCAGCAGGGGACTAGCGGCTTACAATGAGCAGTTCTTC	CASRGLAAYNEQFF
-	-	TRBJ2-6	TRBV27	TGTGCCAGCAGTCTAATTGGGTCGTGGGACAACGTCCTGACTTTC	CASSLIGSWDNVLTF
many	TRBD1	TRBJ2-3	TRBV5-4	TGTGCCTACGAGGTGTATGCAGGGGGCCCAGATACGCAGTATTTT	CAYEVYAGGPDTQYF
many	-	TRBJ1-5	TRBV19	TGTGCCAGTAGTATCTGGGACGGAGGGAGTCAGCCCCAGCATTTT	CASSIWDGGSQPQHF
many	-	TRBJ1-6	TRBV5-4	TGTGCCAGCAGCTTAGGGACGGAGAATTCACCCCTCCACTTT	CASSLGTENSPLHF
many	-	TRBJ1-5	TRBV7-2	TGTGCCAGCAGCTTAGATTCAGTTCAGCCCCAGCATTTT	CASSLDSVQPQHF